This T cell receptor (beta chain) was found in a study of T cell changes during pregnancy in multiple sclerosis. Here immunoSEQ multiplex PCR was the method, and the copy in TCRdb shows in-frame clones only, minus some. The table lists just over 90,000 clones, 91% of them singletons. Losses at the gene ends were 1 base for V and 8 bases for J; bases not matched to a gene: 8. Germline V gives CDR1 LGHNA, CDR2 YSLEER. This CDR3 comprises 15 residues. The chain combines TRBV4-3 with TRBJ1-2, with 9 bases aligning to TRBD1. This clonotype was sampled from a female donor in good health, enrolled as a control in a pregnancy study. This specimen consisted of peripheral blood, obtained after pregnancy. The CDR3 is CASSQGTGESDGYTF. The CDR3 region has the DNA TGCGCCAGCAGCCAAGGGACAGGGGAAAGTGACGGCTACACCTTC.